What follows describes a single TCR beta chain. Antigen unknown. Profiled with immunoSEQ multiplex PCR; TCRdb holds only in-frame clones, not every one. The sample has about 80,000 clones, about 86% seen once; the top ten hold approximately 2%. This entry belongs to a study of OX40 agonist ivuxolimab in advanced cancers. For the study at large: Aged about 20 to 85 with a mean of around 60 years, they were about 80% male.

Whole-study results and caveats: A proportion of nonresponders additionally exhibited low normalized T-cell clonal expansion.

CDR1 and CDR2 (germline): LGHNA, YSLEER. The CDR3 is 14 residues long. Between the trimmed V and J ends, which lost 4 bases and 5 bases, there was a span of 12 bases. The TCR originated in an adult with an advanced solid tumor such as melanoma, head and neck, liver or kidney cancer. The starting material was CD4+ or CD8+ T cells sorted from blood, obtained in a trial of the OX40 agonist ivuxolimab. The J gene is TRBJ2-1, the V gene TRBV4-3; D is tentatively TRBD1 or TRBD2 (6 bases each). CDR3 amino acids: CASSPWGAHNEQFF. The CDR3 DNA reads TGCGCCAGCAGCCCCTGGGGGGCCCACAATGAGCAGTTCTTC.